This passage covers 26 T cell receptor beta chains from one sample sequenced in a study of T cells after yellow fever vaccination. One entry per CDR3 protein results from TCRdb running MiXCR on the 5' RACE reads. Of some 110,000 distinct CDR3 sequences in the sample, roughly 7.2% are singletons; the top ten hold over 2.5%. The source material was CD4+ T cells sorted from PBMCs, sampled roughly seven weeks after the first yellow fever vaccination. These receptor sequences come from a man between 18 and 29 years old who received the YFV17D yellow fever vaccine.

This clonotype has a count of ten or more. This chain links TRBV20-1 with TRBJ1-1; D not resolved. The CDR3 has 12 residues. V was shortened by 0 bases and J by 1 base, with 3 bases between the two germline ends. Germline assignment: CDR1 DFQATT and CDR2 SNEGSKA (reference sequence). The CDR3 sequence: CSARDKNTEAFF. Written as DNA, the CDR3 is TGCAGTGCTAGAGACAAGAACACTGAAGCTTTCTTT.

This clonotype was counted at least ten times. The CDR3 DNA is TGCAGTGCTAGATGGTCTGGGCCCCTGGATACGCAGTATTTT. It translates to CSARWSGPLDTQYF. The chain recombines TRBV20-1 with TRBJ2-3; D not resolved. V shed 2 bases and J shed 6 bases, with 15 bases lying between them. Per the germline V gene, CDR1 is DFQATT and CDR2 is SNEGSKA (reference sequence). The length of the CDR3 is 14 residues.

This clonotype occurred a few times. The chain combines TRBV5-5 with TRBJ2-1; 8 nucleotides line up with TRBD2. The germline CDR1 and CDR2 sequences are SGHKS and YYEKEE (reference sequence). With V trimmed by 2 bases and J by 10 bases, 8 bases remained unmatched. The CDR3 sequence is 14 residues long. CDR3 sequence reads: CASSFTGGEREQFF. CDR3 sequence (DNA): TGTGCCAGCAGCTTCACGGGGGGGGAACGGGAGCAGTTCTTC.

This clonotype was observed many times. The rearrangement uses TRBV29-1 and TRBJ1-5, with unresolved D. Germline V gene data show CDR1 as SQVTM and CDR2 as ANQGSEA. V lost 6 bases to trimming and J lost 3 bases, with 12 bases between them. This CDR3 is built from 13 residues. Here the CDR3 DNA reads TGCAGCGTGGGAGACGGCTACAATCAGCCCCAGCATTTT. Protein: CSVGDGYNQPQHF.

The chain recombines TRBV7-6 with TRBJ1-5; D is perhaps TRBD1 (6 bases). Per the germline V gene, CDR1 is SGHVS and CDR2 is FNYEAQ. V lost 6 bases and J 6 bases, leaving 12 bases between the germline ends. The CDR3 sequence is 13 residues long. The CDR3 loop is CASRSGVGQPQHF. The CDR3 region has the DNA TGTGCCAGCAGGTCAGGGGTCGGTCAGCCCCAGCATTTT.

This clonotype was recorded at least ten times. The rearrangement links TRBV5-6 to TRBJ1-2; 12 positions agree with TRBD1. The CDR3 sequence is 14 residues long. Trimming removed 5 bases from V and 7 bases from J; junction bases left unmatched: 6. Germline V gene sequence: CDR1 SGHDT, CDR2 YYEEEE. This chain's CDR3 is CASSSRDRGPGYTF. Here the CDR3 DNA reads TGTGCCAGCAGTTCCCGGGACAGGGGGCCTGGCTACACCTTC.

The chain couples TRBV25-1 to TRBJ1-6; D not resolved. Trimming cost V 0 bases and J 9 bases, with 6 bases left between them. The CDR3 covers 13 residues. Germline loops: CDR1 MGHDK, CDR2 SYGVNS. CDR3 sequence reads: CASSEYFRSPLHF. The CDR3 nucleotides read TGTGCCAGCAGTGAATATTTCCGTTCACCCCTCCACTTT.

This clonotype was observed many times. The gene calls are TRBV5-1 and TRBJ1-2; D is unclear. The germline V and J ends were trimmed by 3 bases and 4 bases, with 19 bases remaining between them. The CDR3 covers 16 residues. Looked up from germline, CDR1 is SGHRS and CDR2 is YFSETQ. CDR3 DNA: TGCGCCAGCAGCTCCCCTCTCCTCCCGGGCGGCTATGGCTACACCTTC. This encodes CASSSPLLPGGYGYTF.

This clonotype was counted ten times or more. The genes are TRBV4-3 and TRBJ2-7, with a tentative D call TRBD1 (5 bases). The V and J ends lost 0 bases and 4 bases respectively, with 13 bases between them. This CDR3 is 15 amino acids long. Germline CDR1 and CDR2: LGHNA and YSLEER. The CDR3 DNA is TGCGCCAGCAGCCAAGATAGGGGTCAGATTTACGAGCAGTACTTC. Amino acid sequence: CASSQDRGQIYEQYF.

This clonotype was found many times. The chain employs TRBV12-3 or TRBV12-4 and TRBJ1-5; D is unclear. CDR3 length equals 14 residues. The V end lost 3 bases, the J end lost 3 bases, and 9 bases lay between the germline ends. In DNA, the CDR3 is TGTGCCAGCAGTTTGAGCAGTTTCAATCAGCCCCAGCATTTT. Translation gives CASSLSSFNQPQHF.

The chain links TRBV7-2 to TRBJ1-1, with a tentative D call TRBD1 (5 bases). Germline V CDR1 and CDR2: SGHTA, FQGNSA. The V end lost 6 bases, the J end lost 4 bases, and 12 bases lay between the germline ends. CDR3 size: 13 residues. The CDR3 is CASRSQRGTEAFF. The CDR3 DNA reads TGTGCCAGCAGGTCGCAGAGGGGCACTGAAGCTTTCTTT.

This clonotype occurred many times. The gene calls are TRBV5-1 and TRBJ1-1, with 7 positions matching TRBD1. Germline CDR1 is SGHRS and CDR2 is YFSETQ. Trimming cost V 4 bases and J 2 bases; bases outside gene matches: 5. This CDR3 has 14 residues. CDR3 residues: CASSPGQPNTEAFF. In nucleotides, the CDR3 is TGCGCCAGCAGCCCGGGACAGCCTAACACTGAAGCTTTCTTT.

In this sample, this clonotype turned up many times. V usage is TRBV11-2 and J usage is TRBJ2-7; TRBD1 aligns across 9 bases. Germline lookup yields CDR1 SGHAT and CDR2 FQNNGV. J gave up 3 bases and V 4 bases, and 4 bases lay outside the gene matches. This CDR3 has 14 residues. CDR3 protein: CASSSNRGLYEQYF. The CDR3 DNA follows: TGTGCCAGCAGCTCGAACAGGGGGCTCTACGAGCAGTACTTC.

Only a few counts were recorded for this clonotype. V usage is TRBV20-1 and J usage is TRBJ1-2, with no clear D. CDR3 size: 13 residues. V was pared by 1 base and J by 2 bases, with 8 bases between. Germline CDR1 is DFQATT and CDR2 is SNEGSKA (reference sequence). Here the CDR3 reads CSARAEDNYGYTF. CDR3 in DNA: TGCAGTGCTAGAGCGGAAGACAACTATGGCTACACCTTC.

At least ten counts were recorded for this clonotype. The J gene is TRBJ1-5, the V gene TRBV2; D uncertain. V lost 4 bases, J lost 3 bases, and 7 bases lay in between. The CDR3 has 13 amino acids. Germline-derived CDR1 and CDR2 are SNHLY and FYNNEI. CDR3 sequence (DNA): TGTGCCAGCAGTGCGGGGATCAATCAGCCCCAGCATTTT. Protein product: CASSAGINQPQHF.

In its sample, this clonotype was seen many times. The CDR3 bases are TGCGCCAGCAGCTTGGTTGGGCTAGATAGTAATGAGCAGTTCTTC. Translation gives CASSLVGLDSNEQFF. The V and J genes are TRBV5-1 and TRBJ2-1; D remains ambiguous. This CDR3 spans 15 amino acids. Looked up from germline, CDR1 is SGHRS and CDR2 is YFSETQ. V was pared by 0 bases and J by 7 bases, with 14 bases between. Variable domain in full (rest from reference TRBV5-1 and TRBJ2-1): KAGVTQTPRYLIKTRGQQVTLSCSPISGHRSVSWYQQTPGQGLQFLFEYFSETQRNKGNFPGRFSGRQFSNSRSEMNVSTLELGDSALYLCASSLVGLDSNEQFFGPGTRLTVL.

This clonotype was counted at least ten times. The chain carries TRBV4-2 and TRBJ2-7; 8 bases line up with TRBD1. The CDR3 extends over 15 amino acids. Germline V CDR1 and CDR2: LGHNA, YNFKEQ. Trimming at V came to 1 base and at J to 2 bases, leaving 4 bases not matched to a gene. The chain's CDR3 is CASSQGGQEAYEQYF. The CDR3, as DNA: TGTGCCAGCAGCCAAGGGGGACAGGAAGCCTACGAGCAGTACTTC.

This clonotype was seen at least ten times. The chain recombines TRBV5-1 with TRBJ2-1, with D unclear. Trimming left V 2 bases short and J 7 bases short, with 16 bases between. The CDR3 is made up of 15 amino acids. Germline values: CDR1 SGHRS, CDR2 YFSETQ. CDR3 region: CASSFQQLMNNEQFF. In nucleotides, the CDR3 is TGCGCCAGCAGCTTTCAACAGCTCATGAATAATGAGCAGTTCTTC.

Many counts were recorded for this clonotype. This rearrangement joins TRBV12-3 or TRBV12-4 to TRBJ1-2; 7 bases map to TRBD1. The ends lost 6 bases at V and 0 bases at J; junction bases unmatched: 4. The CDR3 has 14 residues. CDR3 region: CASRPGQSNYGYTF. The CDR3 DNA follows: TGTGCCAGCAGGCCGGGACAGTCTAACTATGGCTACACCTTC.

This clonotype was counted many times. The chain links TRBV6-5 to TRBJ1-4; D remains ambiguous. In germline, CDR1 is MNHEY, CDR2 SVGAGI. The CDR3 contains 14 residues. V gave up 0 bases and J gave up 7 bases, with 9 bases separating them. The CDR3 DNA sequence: TGTGCCAGCAGTTACTCACAGACGCGTGAAAAACTGTTTTTT. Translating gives CASSYSQTREKLFF.

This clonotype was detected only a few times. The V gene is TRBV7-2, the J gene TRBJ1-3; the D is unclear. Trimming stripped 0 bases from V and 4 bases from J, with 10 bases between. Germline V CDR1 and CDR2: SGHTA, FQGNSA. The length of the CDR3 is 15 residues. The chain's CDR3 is CASSLAVGFGNTIYF. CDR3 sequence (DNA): TGTGCCAGCAGCTTAGCGGTGGGGTTCGGAAACACCATATATTTT.

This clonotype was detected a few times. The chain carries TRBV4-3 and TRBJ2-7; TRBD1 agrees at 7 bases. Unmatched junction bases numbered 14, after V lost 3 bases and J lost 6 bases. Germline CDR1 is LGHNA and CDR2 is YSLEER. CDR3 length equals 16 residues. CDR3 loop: CASSQGGGQSRGEQYF. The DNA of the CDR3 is TGCGCCAGCAGCCAGGGTGGGGGACAGTCTCGCGGCGAGCAGTACTTC.

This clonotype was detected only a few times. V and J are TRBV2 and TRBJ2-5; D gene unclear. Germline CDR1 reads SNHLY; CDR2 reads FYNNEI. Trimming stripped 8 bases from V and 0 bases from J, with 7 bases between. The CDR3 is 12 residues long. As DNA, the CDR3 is TGTGCCAGCTGCGGAGACCAAGAGACCCAGTACTTC. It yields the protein CASCGDQETQYF.

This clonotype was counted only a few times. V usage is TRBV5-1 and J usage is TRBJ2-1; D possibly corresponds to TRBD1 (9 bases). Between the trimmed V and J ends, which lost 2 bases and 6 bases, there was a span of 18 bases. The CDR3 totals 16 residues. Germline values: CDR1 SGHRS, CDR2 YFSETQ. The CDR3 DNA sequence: TGCGCCAGCAGCTTTCAACAGGGGGCGGGGGGCAATGAGCAGTTCTTC. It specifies CASSFQQGAGGNEQFF.

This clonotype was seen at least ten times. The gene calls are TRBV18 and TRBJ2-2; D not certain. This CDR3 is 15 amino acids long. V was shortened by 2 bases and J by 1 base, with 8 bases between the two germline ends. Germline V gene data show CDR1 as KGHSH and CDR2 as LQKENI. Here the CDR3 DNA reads TGTGCCAGCTCACCAACGAAGGTGAACACCGGGGAGCTGTTTTTT. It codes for CASSPTKVNTGELFF.

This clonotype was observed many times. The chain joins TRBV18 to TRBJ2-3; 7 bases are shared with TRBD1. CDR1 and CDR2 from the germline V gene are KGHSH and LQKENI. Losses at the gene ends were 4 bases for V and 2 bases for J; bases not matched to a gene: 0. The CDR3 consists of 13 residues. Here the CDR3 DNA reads TGTGCCAGCTCACAGGGGGCCACAGATACGCAGTATTTT. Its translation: CASSQGATDTQYF.